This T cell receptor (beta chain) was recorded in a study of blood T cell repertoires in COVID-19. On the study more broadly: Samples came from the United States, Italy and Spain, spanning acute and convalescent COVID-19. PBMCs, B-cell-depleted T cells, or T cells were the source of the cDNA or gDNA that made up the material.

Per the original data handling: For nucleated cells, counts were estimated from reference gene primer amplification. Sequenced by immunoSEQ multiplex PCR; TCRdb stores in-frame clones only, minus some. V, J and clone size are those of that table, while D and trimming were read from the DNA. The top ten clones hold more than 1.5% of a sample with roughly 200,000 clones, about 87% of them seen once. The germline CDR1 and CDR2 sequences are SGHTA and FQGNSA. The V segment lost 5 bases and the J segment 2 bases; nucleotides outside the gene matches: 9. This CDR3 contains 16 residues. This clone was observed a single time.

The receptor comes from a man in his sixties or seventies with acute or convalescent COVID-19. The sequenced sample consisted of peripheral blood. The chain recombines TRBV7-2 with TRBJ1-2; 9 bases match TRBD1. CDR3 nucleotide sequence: TGTGCCAGCAGCCCGGAGGGGACAGGGACCAACTATGGCTACACCTTC. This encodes CASSPEGTGTNYGYTF.